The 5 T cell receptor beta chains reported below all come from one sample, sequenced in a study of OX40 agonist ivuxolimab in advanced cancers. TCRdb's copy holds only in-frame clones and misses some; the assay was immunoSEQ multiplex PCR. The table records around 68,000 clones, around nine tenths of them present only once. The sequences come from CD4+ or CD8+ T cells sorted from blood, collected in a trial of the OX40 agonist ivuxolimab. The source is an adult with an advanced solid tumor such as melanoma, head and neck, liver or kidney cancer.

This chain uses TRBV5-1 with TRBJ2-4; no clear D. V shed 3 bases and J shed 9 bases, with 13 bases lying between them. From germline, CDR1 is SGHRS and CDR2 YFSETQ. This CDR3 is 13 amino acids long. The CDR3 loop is CASSSGPEGIQYF. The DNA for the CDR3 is TGCGCCAGCAGCTCCGGGCCAGAAGGCATTCAGTACTTC.

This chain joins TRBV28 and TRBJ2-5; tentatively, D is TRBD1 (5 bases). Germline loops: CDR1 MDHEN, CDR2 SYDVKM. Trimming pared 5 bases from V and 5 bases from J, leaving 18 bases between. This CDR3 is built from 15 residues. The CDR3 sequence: CASSTNRRMGETQYF. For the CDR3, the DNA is TGTGCCAGCAGTACAAACAGGCGGATGGGGGAGACCCAGTACTTC.

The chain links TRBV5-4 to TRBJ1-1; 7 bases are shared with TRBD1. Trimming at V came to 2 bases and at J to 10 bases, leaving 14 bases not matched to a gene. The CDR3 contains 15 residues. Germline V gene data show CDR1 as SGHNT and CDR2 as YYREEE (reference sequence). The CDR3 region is CASSLGGASFEGAFF. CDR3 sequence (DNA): TGTGCCAGCAGCTTAGGGGGCGCTTCCTTTGAAGGAGCTTTCTTT.

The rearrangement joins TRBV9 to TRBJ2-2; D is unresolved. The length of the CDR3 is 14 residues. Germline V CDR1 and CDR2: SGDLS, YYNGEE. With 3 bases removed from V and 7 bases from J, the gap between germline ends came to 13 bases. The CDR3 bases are TGTGCCAGCAGCGCGTCCGGATATGACGGGGAGCTGTTTTTT. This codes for CASSASGYDGELFF.

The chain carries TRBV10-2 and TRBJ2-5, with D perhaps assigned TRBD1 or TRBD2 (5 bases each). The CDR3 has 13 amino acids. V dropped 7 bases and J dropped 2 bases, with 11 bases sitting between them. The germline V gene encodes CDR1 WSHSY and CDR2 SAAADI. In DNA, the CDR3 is TGCGCCAGCAACCAGGGACGGCAAGAGACCCAGTACTTC. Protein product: CASNQGRQETQYF.